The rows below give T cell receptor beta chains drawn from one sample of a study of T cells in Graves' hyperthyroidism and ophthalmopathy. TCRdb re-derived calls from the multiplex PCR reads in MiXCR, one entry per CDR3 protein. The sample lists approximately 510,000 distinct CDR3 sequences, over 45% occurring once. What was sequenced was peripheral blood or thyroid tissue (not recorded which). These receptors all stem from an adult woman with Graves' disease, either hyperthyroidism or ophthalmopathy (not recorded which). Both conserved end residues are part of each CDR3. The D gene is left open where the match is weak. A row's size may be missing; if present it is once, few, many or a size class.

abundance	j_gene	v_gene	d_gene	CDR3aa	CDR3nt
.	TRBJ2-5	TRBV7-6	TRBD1	CASSWGTGGLETQYF	TGTGCCAGCAGTTGGGGGACAGGGGGCTTGGAGACCCAGTACTTC
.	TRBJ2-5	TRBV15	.	CATSTETGGLSQETQYF	TGTGCCACCAGCACCGAGACAGGCGGACTTAGCCAAGAGACCCAGTACTTC
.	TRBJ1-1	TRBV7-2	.	CASSPQSGVNTEAFF	TGTGCCAGCAGCCCTCAATCGGGGGTGAACACTGAAGCTTTCTTT
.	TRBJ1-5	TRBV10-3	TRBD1	CATDREGNQPQHF	TGTGCCACCGACAGGGAAGGCAATCAGCCCCAGCATTTT
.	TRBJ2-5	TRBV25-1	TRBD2	CASRGVAGRQETQYF	TGTGCCAGCAGGGGAGTAGCGGGACGGCAAGAGACCCAGTACTTC
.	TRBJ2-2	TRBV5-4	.	CASSFGQRTGELFF	TGTGCCAGCTCATTCGGACAACGCACCGGGGAGCTGTTTTTT
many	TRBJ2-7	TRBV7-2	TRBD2	CASSSGRAREQYF	TGTGCCAGCAGTAGCGGGAGGGCGAGGGAGCAGTACTTC
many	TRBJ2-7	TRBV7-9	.	CASSQSTYEQYF	TGTGCCAGCAGCCAAAGCACCTACGAGCAGTACTTC
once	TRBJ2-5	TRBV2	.	CASSDNRDQPQYF	TGTGCCAGCAGTGATAACAGGGATCAGCCCCAGTACTTC
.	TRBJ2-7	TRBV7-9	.	CASSARRQAYEQYF	TGTGCCAGCAGTGCTAGAAGGCAGGCCTACGAGCAGTACTTC
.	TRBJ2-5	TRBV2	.	CASSVTEETQYF	TGTGCCAGCAGCGTTACGGAAGAGACCCAGTACTTC
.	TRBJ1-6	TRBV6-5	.	CASSSGGYNSPLHF	TGTGCCAGCAGTTCCGGGGGTTATAATTCACCCCTCCACTTT
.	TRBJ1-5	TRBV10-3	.	CAISEWELGEQPQHF	TGTGCCATCAGTGAATGGGAGTTGGGCGAGCAGCCCCAGCATTTT
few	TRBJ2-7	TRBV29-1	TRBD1	CSAGRDRNYEQYF	TGCAGCGCCGGGCGGGACAGGAACTACGAGCAGTACTTC
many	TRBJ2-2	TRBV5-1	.	CASSLSGSGPGELFF	TGCGCCAGCAGCTTGTCCGGGAGTGGCCCCGGGGAGCTGTTTTTT
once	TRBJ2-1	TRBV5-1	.	CASSFSADGTYNEQFF	TGCGCCAGCAGCTTCTCGGCTGACGGGACGTACAATGAGCAGTTCTTC
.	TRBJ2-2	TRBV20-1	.	CSARDLLAPNTGELFF	TGCAGTGCTAGAGATCTCCTAGCGCCGAACACCGGGGAGCTGTTTTTT
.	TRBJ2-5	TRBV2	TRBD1	CASRKDRGLGETQYF	TGTGCCAGCAGAAAGGACAGGGGGCTTGGGGAGACCCAGTACTTC
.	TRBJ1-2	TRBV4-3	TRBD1	CASSQGRDRGYGYTF	TGCGCCAGCAGCCAAGGCCGGGACAGGGGATATGGCTACACCTTC
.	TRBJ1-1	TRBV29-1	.	CSVEAPPSPRYPNTEAFF	TGCAGCGTTGAAGCCCCCCCAAGCCCCCGTTATCCGAACACTGAAGCTTTCTTT
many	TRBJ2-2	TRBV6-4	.	CASSDMGTGELFF	TGTGCCAGCAGTGACATGGGCACCGGGGAGCTGTTTTTT
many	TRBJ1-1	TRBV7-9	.	CASSSAVNTEAFF	TGTGCCAGCAGCTCGGCGGTGAACACTGAAGCTTTCTTT
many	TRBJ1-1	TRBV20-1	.	CSARPGFAEAFF	TGCAGTGCTAGGCCCGGGTTTGCTGAAGCTTTCTTT
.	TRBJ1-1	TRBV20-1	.	CSARDRSTNTEAFF	TGCAGTGCTAGAGATCGGTCAACAAACACTGAAGCTTTCTTT
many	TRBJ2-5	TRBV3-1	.	CASSPRYGGQETQYF	TGTGCCAGCAGCCCGAGATACGGAGGCCAAGAGACCCAGTACTTC
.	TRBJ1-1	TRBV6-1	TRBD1	CASCPGGTATEAFF	TGTGCCAGCTGCCCCGGCGGGACAGCCACTGAAGCTTTCTTT
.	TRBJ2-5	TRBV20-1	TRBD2	CSALVGRIGLAGAETQYF	TGCAGTGCTTTAGTGGGACGGATAGGACTAGCGGGAGCGGAGACCCAGTACTTC
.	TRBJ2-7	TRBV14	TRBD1	CASSQVGTVYEQYF	TGTGCCAGCAGCCAAGTAGGGACAGTCTACGAGCAGTACTTC
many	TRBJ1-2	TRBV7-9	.	CASSPRRGLSYGYTF	TGTGCCAGCAGCCCACGCAGGGGTTTATCGTATGGCTACACCTTC
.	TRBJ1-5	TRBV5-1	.	CASSLDGVGQLQHF	TGCGCCAGCAGCCTGGATGGGGTAGGTCAGCTCCAGCATTTT
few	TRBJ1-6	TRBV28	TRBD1	CASRAKTGEVDSPLHF	TGTGCCAGCAGAGCTAAGACAGGGGAAGTAGATTCACCCCTCCACTTT
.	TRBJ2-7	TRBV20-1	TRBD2	CSAAGGLAGTAYF	TGCAGTGCTGCAGGGGGACTAGCGGGAACAGCGTACTTC
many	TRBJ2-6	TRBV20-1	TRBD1	CSAFDRTGQGASGANVLTF	TGCAGTGCTTTCGACCGCACGGGACAGGGGGCTTCTGGGGCCAACGTCCTGACTTTC
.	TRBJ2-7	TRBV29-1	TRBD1	CSSAGTGSSYEQYF	TGCAGCTCGGCCGGGACAGGGAGCTCCTACGAGCAGTACTTC
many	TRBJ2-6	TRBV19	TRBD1	CASSMTGGASGANVLTF	TGTGCCAGTAGTATGACAGGGGGGGCCTCTGGGGCCAACGTCCTGACTTTC
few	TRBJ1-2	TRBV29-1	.	CSVEGWVGYTF	TGCAGCGTTGAGGGTTGGGTCGGCTACACCTTC
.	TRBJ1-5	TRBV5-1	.	CASSLSWGPGNQPQHF	TGTGCCAGCAGCTTAAGTTGGGGCCCGGGAAATCAGCCCCAGCATTTT
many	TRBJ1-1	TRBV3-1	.	CASRSSTEAFF	TGTGCCAGCAGGTCAAGTACTGAAGCTTTCTTT
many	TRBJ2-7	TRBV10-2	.	CASSGSWDYEQYF	TGCGCCAGCAGTGGTAGCTGGGACTACGAGCAGTACTTC
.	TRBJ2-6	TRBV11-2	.	CASSTPTNTGANVLTF	TGTGCCAGCAGCACCCCCACGAACACTGGGGCCAACGTCCTGACTTTC
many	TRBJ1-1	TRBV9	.	CASSVGGNRNTEAFF	TGTGCCAGCAGCGTAGGAGGGAATAGGAACACTGAAGCTTTCTTT
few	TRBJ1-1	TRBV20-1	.	CSARALTAEAFF	TGCAGTGCAAGGGCCCTCACCGCTGAAGCTTTCTTT
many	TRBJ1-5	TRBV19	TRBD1	CASSLDRGILDF	TGTGCCAGTAGTTTAGACAGGGGTATTCTGGATTTT
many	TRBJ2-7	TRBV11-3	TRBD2	CASSSGTNSYEQYF	TGTGCCAGCAGTAGCGGGACCAACTCCTACGAGCAGTACTTC
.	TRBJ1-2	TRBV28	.	CASSFGRGDYGYTF	TGTGCCAGCAGTTTTGGCAGGGGAGACTATGGCTACACCTTC
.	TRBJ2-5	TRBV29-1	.	CSVEDETQYF	TGCAGCGTTGAAGACGAGACCCAGTACTTC
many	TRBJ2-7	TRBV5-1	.	CASSLDPARGSEQYF	TGCGCCAGCAGCTTGGATCCAGCCCGGGGATCCGAGCAGTACTTC
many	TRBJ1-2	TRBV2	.	CASSEGGNYGYTF	TGTGCCAGCAGCGAGGGGGGAAACTATGGCTACACCTTC
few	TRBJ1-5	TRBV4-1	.	CASSQGGRGRDQPQHF	TGCGCCAGCAGCCAAGGGGGGAGGGGTCGCGATCAGCCCCAGCATTTT
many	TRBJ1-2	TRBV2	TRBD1	CASSELRDSYGYTF	TGTGCCAGCAGTGAACTCCGGGACAGCTATGGCTACACCTTC
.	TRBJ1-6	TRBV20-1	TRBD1	CSAPDRGPLHF	TGCAGTGCTCCCGACAGGGGGCCCCTCCACTTT
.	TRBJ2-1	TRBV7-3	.	CASSTGIESGQFF	TGTGCCAGCAGTACAGGGATCGAGTCTGGGCAGTTCTTC
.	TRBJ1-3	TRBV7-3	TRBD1	CASSQDRNYGNTIYF	TGTGCCAGCAGCCAGGACAGGAACTATGGAAACACCATATATTTT